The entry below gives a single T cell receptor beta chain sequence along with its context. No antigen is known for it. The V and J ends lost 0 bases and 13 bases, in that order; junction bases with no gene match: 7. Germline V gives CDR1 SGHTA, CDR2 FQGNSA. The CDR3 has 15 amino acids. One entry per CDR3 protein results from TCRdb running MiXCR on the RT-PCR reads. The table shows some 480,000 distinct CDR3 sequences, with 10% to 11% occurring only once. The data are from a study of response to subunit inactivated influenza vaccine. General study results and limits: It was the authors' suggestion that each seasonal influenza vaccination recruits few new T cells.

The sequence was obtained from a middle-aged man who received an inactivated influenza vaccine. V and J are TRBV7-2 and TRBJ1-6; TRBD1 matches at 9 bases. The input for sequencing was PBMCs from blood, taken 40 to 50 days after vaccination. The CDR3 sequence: CASSLATGGTPPLHF. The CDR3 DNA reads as TGTGCCAGCAGCTTAGCGACAGGGGGTACGCCTCCCCTCCACTTT.